The 19 T cell receptor beta chains given below trace back to one sample, sequenced in a study of shared clonotypes between healthy human individuals. Sequencing used immunoSEQ multiplex PCR; TCRdb keeps in-frame clones, though not all of them. The sample lists hundreds of thousands of clones, roughly 97% occurring once. Sequenced: naive CD4+ T cells sorted from blood. Subset meaning: CD45RA+ positively selected. The origin of the receptors is a woman in her twenties or thirties in good health.

This clone was seen a single time. The rearrangement joins TRBV5-1 to TRBJ1-3, with 7 bases aligning to TRBD1. V lost 0 bases and J lost 0; bases outside the gene matches: 6. CDR1 and CDR2 from the germline V gene are SGHRS and YFSETQ. The CDR3 loop spans 17 amino acids. CDR3 amino acids: CASSLGDSIFSGNTIYF. For the CDR3, the DNA is TGCGCCAGCAGCTTGGGGGACAGTATCTTCTCTGGAAACACCATATATTTT.

V is TRBV10-1 and J is TRBJ1-4; 9 bases are shared with TRBD1. After removal of 8 bases from V and 7 bases from J, the junction contained 8 bases not matched to a gene. The V gene's germline CDR1 is WNHNN and CDR2 SYGVQD (reference sequence). CDR3 length: 14 amino acids. CDR3 region: CASVTGGVREKLFF. The DNA of the CDR3 is TGCGCCAGCGTCACAGGGGGCGTGCGTGAAAAACTGTTTTTT.

Here the CDR3 reads CASIDRGSREQFF. CDR3 DNA: TGTGCCAGCATCGACCGGGGTAGCCGTGAGCAGTTCTTC. V usage is TRBV27 and J usage is TRBJ2-1; maybe TRBD2 (5 bases). The CDR3 totals 13 residues. Trimming pared 7 bases from V and 9 bases from J, leaving 16 bases between. Germline-derived CDR1 and CDR2 are MNHEY and SMNVEV (reference sequence).

In its sample, this clone was seen once. The J gene is TRBJ2-7, the V gene TRBV15; no definite D call. The CDR3 loop spans 16 amino acids. V lost 0 bases and J lost 0, with 12 bases in between. CDR1 and CDR2 from the germline V gene are LNHNV and YYDKDF (reference sequence). The CDR3: CATSRDLLSSSYEQYF. CDR3 bases: TGTGCCACCAGCAGAGATCTCCTCAGCTCCTCCTACGAGCAGTACTTC.

The gene calls are TRBV2 and TRBJ2-1, with D tentatively TRBD1 (5 bases). Between the trimmed V and J ends, which lost 5 bases and 3 bases, there was a span of 8 bases. The CDR3 consists of 13 residues. The germline gives CDR1 SNHLY, CDR2 FYNNEI. For the CDR3, the DNA is TGTGCCAGCAGTTGGGGCAGCTACAATGAGCAGTTCTTC. It is translated as CASSWGSYNEQFF.

This sequence joins TRBV29-1 and TRBJ2-5; D uncertain. Germline V CDR1 and CDR2: SQVTM, ANQGSEA. V lost 0 bases and J 5 bases, leaving 7 bases between the germline ends. The CDR3 consists of 12 residues. Here the CDR3 reads CSVEDPRETQYF. The CDR3 nucleotides read TGCAGCGTTGAAGATCCCCGGGAGACCCAGTACTTC.

The CDR3 DNA sequence: TGCGCCAGCAGCCCCCGACTAGCGGATTCCACAGATACGCAGTATTTT. Its protein product is CASSPRLADSTDTQYF. The genes are TRBV5-1 and TRBJ2-3; 9 nucleotides agree with TRBD2. Per the germline V gene, CDR1 is SGHRS and CDR2 is YFSETQ. The junction had 8 bases not matched to a gene; V was cut back by 4 bases and J by 2 bases. The CDR3 is made up of 16 amino acids.

This clone has just one count. V is TRBV28 and J is TRBJ1-5, with D perhaps matching TRBD1 (6 bases). The CDR3 sequence is 15 residues long. Germline V gene sequence: CDR1 MDHEN, CDR2 SYDVKM. The germline V and J ends were trimmed by 5 bases and 7 bases, with 18 bases remaining between them. CDR3 amino acids: CASSPLTGSEQPQHF. In DNA form, the CDR3 reads TGTGCCAGCAGTCCTTTGACAGGTTCCGAACAGCCCCAGCATTTT.

The J gene is TRBJ2-7, the V gene TRBV11-3, with D tentatively TRBD2 (5 bases). CDR1 is SGHNT, CDR2 YENEEA, per germline. This CDR3 contains 14 residues. Between the trimmed V and J ends, which lost 5 bases and 3 bases, there was a span of 14 bases. CDR3 DNA: TGTGCCAGCAGCCTCGGAGGCCCTAACTACGAGCAGTACTTC. Translation: CASSLGGPNYEQYF.

The J gene is TRBJ1-2, the V gene TRBV14; the D is unclear. Germline V gene sequence: CDR1 SGHDN, CDR2 FVKESK. This CDR3 comprises 16 residues. V was pared by 1 base and J by 3 bases, with 15 bases between. This CDR3 is CASSQADETEYYGYTF. CDR3 DNA: TGTGCCAGCAGCCAAGCGGACGAGACGGAATACTATGGCTACACCTTC.

V is TRBV14 and J is TRBJ1-1; D is unresolved. V was trimmed by 1 base and J by 6 bases, leaving 12 bases between them. Germline V lookup: CDR1 SGHDN, CDR2 FVKESK. The CDR3 has 14 amino acids. The CDR3 nucleotides are TGTGCCAGCAGCCAAGCCCGGGAGGGCTCTGAAGCTTTCTTT. Its translation is CASSQAREGSEAFF.

This chain uses TRBV7-7 with TRBJ2-1, with a tentative D call TRBD2 (5 bases). V lost 5 bases and J lost 2, with 13 bases in between. The CDR3 loop spans 15 amino acids. Germline V gives CDR1 SSHAT, CDR2 FNYEAQ (reference sequence). CDR3 bases: TGTGCCAGCAGCCCACAAACCGGGACCTACAATGAGCAGTTCTTC. It is translated as CASSPQTGTYNEQFF.

This clone has a single count. The rearrangement uses TRBV11-3 and TRBJ2-5, with D perhaps TRBD2 (6 bases). The DNA end lines up better with TRBJ2-7; the J call may be wrong. The CDR3 loop spans 12 amino acids. Germline V gene data show CDR1 as SGHNT and CDR2 as YENEEA. Here the CDR3 DNA reads TGTGCCAGCAGCCGGGACTCGGACGAGCAGTACTTC. This translates into CASSRDSDEQYF.

The chain is built from TRBV18 and TRBJ2-7; no definite D call. The CDR3 covers 14 residues. V was cut by 2 bases and J by 5 bases, with 13 bases left in between. Germline V CDR1 and CDR2: KGHSH, LQKENI. DNA for the CDR3: TGTGCCAGCTCACCAAGTCTGAGTCGGGACGAGCAGTACTTC. It yields the protein CASSPSLSRDEQYF.

The chain employs TRBV10-1 and TRBJ2-1, with 13 bases that match TRBD2. The CDR3 sequence is 15 residues long. V shed 8 bases, J shed 7 bases, and the junction held 8 bases outside the gene matches. Germline V gene data show CDR1 as WNHNN and CDR2 as SYGVQD (reference sequence). The CDR3 nucleotides read TGCGCCAGCTGCCGAGGACTAGCGGGAGCTAATGAGCAGTTCTTC. It codes for CASCRGLAGANEQFF.

The chain links TRBV7-2 to TRBJ2-2; 9 nucleotides align to TRBD2. The CDR3 consists of 16 residues. Germline-derived CDR1 and CDR2 are SGHTA and FQGNSA. V lost 5 bases to trimming and J lost 4 bases; unmatched junction nucleotides: 8. The CDR3, as DNA: TGTGCCAGCAGCACCCGGGCTAGCGGGATCACCGGGGAGCTGTTTTTT. Amino acid sequence: CASSTRASGITGELFF. The variable domain in full, completed from reference TRBV7-2 and TRBJ2-2, reads GAGVSQSPSNKVTEKGKDVELRCDPISGHTALYWYRQSLGQGLEFLIYFQGNSAPDKSGLPSDRFSAERTGGSVSTLTIQRTQQEDSAVYLCASSTRASGITGELFFGEGSRLTVL.

The CDR3 nucleotides are TGTGCCAGCAGCTTAGCGACGGGGCTAGAGACCCAGTACTTC. It codes for CASSLATGLETQYF. The chain is built from TRBV7-2 and TRBJ2-5; the D gene could be TRBD1 or TRBD2 (5 bases each). CDR3 length: 14 amino acids. V lost 0 bases and J lost 4, with 9 bases in between. Germline V lookup: CDR1 SGHTA, CDR2 FQGNSA.

This clone was seen a single time. The chain combines TRBV5-1 with TRBJ1-4, with 7 bases identical to TRBD1. V dropped 0 bases and J dropped 0; count of bases not matched to a gene: 5. CDR3 length: 17 residues. Germline loops: CDR1 SGHRS, CDR2 YFSETQ. As DNA, the CDR3 is TGCGCCAGCAGCTTGGTAGAGGGGGCGGCAACTAATGAAAAACTGTTTTTT. It translates to CASSLVEGAATNEKLFF.

This chain's CDR3 is CASTQMGQRPYGYTF. The CDR3, as DNA: TGCGCCAGCACTCAGATGGGACAGCGACCCTATGGCTACACCTTC. The J gene is TRBJ1-2, the V gene TRBV10-1, with 7 bases aligning to TRBD1. J was trimmed by 4 bases and V by 7 bases; bases with no gene match: 12. Germline lookup yields CDR1 WNHNN and CDR2 SYGVQD (reference sequence). This CDR3 has 15 residues.